The rows below give T cell receptor beta chains drawn from one sample of a study of metastatic and nonmetastatic thyroid tumors. Through MiXCR, TCRdb re-clonotyped the PCR reads. The sample gives approximately 17,000 clones, under 35% of which show up once; roughly 16% is in the top ten. The sample comprised tumor tissue. Receptors originate from a female donor with papillary thyroid cancer or a benign thyroid nodule (not recorded which). Some clones in this sample may be carry-over from other donors' samples. Both conserved end residues are part of each CDR3. D genes are given only for firm matches. Clone size is given for some rows only: seen once, a few or many times, or a class if the clone is expanded.

J gene: TRBJ2-1
D gene: TRBD2
V gene: TRBV11-3
clone size: many
CDR3 DNA: TGTGCCAGCGGCCTAGCGGGAGACCACAATGAGCAGTTCTTC
CDR3 protein: CASGLAGDHNEQFF

J gene: TRBJ1-1
D gene: TRBD1
V gene: TRBV27
clone size: few
CDR3 DNA: TGTGCCAGCAGCCGCTTGGACAGGGAGGGTGAAGCTTTCTTT
CDR3 protein: CASSRLDREGEAFF

J gene: TRBJ1-1
D gene: .
V gene: TRBV14
clone size: .
CDR3 DNA: TGTGCCAGCAGCGAGAACACTGAAGCTTTCTTT
CDR3 protein: CASSENTEAFF

J gene: TRBJ2-7
D gene: .
V gene: TRBV10-1
clone size: medium-sized
CDR3 DNA: TGCGCCACCAGACCCGCGGGCTCCTACGAGCAGTACTTC
CDR3 protein: CATRPAGSYEQYF

J gene: TRBJ2-7
D gene: .
V gene: TRBV10-2
clone size: few
CDR3 DNA: TGCGCCAGCAGGGGGTCTCCAGGCGAGCAGTACTTC
CDR3 protein: CASRGSPGEQYF

J gene: TRBJ1-6
D gene: TRBD1
V gene: TRBV6-1
clone size: few
CDR3 DNA: TGTGCCAGCAGCGCCGACAGGGGGAATTCACCCCTCCACTTT
CDR3 protein: CASSADRGNSPLHF

J gene: TRBJ2-2
D gene: TRBD2
V gene: TRBV2
clone size: few
CDR3 DNA: TGTGCCAGGGGGCGGGAGGGCTACACCGGGGAGCTGTTTTTT
CDR3 protein: CARGREGYTGELFF

J gene: TRBJ2-3
D gene: TRBD2
V gene: TRBV6-2/TRBV6-3
clone size: few
CDR3 DNA: TGTGCCAGCAGTTTTAGTCTAGCGGGAGGAGATACGCAGTATTTT
CDR3 protein: CASSFSLAGGDTQYF

J gene: TRBJ1-2
D gene: .
V gene: TRBV12-3/TRBV12-4
clone size: medium-sized
CDR3 DNA: TGTGCCAGCGCCCCGGGAGGCTATGGCTACACCTTC
CDR3 protein: CASAPGGYGYTF

J gene: TRBJ1-2
D gene: .
V gene: TRBV10-3
clone size: .
CDR3 DNA: TGTGCCATCAGTGGGTCGTGTGGAGGTGGAGGCTACACCTTC
CDR3 protein: CAISGSCGGGGYTF

J gene: TRBJ2-7
D gene: TRBD1
V gene: TRBV2
clone size: .
CDR3 DNA: TGTGCCAGCAGCGGACCGGGACAGATCAATGTCGAGCAGTACTTC
CDR3 protein: CASSGPGQINVEQYF

J gene: TRBJ2-7
D gene: TRBD2
V gene: TRBV20-1
clone size: once
CDR3 DNA: TGCAGTGCTCCGCCCGCTAGCGGGAAGTACTACGATCAGTACTTC
CDR3 protein: CSAPPASGKYYDQYF

J gene: TRBJ2-2
D gene: .
V gene: TRBV4-1
clone size: many
CDR3 DNA: TGCGCCAGCAGCCATTTAAGGTTGTTACTAGCTAACACCGGGGAGCTGTTTTTT
CDR3 protein: CASSHLRLLLANTGELFF